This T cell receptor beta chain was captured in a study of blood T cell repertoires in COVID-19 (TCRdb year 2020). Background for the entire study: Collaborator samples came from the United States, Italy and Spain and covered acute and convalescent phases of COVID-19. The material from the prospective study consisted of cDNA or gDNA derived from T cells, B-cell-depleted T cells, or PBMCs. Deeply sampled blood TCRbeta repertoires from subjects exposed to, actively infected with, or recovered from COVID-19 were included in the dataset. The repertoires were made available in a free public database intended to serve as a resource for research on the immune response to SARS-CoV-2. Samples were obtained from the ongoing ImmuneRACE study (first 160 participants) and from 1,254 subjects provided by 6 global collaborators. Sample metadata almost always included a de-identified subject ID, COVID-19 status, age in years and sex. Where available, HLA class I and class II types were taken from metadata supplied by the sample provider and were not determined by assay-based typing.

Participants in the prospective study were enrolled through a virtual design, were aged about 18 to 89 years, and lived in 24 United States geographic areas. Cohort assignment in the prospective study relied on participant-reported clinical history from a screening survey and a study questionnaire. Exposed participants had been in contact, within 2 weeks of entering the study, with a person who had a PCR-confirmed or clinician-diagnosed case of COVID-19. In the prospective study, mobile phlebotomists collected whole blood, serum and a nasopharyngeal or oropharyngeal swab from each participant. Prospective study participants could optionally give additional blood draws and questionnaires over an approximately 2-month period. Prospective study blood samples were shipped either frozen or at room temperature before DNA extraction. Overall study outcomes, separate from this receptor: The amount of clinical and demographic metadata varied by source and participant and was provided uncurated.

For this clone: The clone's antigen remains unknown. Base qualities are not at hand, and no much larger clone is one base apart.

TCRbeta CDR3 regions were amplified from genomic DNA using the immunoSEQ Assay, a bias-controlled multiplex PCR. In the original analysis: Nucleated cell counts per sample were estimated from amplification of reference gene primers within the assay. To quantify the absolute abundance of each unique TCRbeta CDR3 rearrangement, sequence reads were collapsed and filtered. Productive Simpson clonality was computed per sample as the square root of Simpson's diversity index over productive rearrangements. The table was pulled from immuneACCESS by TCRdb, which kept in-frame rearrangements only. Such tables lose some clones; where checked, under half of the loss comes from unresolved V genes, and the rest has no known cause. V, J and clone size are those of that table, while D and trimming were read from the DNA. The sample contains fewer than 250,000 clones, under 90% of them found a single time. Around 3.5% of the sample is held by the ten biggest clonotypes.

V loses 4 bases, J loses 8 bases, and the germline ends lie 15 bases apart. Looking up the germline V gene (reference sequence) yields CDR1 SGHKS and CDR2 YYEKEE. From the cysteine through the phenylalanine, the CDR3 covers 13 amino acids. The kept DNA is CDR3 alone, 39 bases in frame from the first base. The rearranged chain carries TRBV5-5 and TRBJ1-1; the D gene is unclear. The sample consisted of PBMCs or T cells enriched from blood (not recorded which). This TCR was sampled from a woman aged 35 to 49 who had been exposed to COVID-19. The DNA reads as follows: TGTGCCAGCAGCCCGATCGGGATACCAGAAGCTTTCTTT. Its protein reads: CASSPIGIPEAFF. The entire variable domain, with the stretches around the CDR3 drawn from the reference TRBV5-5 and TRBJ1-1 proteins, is DAGVTQSPTHLIKTRGQQVTLRCSPISGHKSVSWYQQVLGQGPQFIFQYYEKEERGRGNFPDRFSARQFPNYSSELNVNALLLGDSALYLCASSPIGIPEAFFGQGTRLTVV.